The 5 T cell receptor beta chains below come from one sample, sequenced in a study of T cell responses to AZD1222 COVID-19 vaccine. The assay was immunoSEQ multiplex PCR, and TCRdb's table has in-frame clones only and misses some. Here the sample spans 150,000 to 200,000 clones, around 94% being singletons. The sequencing used peripheral blood, collected 28 days after the second dose of the MenACWY control vaccine. These receptors all come from an adult who received the MenACWY meningococcal vaccine as a control.

The rearrangement uses TRBV19 and TRBJ1-5, with D possibly being TRBD1 (5 bases). Per the germline V gene, CDR1 is LNHDA and CDR2 is SQIVND (reference sequence). The CDR3 consists of 17 residues. V was trimmed by 0 bases and J by 1 base, leaving 13 bases between them. In DNA form, the CDR3 reads TGTGCCAGTAGTATAGACCCGAGACAGTCGAGCAATCAGCCCCAGCATTTT. This sequence encodes CASSIDPRQSSNQPQHF.

The chain couples TRBV10-3 to TRBJ1-2; D remains ambiguous. This CDR3 region has 12 residues. Germline V gene sequence: CDR1 ENHRY, CDR2 SYGVKD. V lost 4 bases to trimming and J lost 5 bases, with 8 bases between them. The CDR3: CAISGAVYGYTF. The CDR3 bases are TGTGCCATCAGTGGGGCAGTTTATGGCTACACCTTC.

The chain links TRBV27 to TRBJ1-2; D perhaps matches TRBD1 (6 bases). The length of the CDR3 is 13 residues. CDR1 and CDR2 (germline): MNHEY, SMNVEV (reference sequence). Trimming shortened V by 6 bases and J by 6 bases, and 14 bases separated the two germline ends. CDR3 nucleotides: TGTGCCAGCAGGTACAGGGAGGAGGATGGCTACACCTTC. It is translated as CASRYREEDGYTF.

This clone was seen only a few times. The same CDR3 can be traced to other DNA sequences in this sample. The chain's CDR3 is CASSQVRGTEAFF. For the CDR3, the DNA is TGTGCCAGCAGCCAAGTGAGGGGCACTGAAGCTTTCTTT. The V call is TRBV3-1 (or the pseudogene TRBV3-2), the J call TRBJ1-1, with a weak D call TRBD1 (5 bases). The CDR3 loop spans 13 amino acids. Germline CDR1 and CDR2: LGHDT and YNNKEL (reference sequence). Trimming took 1 base from V and 4 from J, leaving 7 bases between them.

This sequence joins TRBV6-5 and TRBJ2-5; 15 bases map to TRBD2. Germline V gives CDR1 MNHEY, CDR2 SVGAGI. The J segment lost 5 bases and the V segment lost 6 bases, leaving 4 bases of the junction unmatched. The CDR3 runs 15 residues. The CDR3 reads CASSPGTSGRETQYF. The CDR3, as DNA: TGTGCCAGCAGCCCCGGGACTAGCGGGAGGGAGACCCAGTACTTC.